Listed below are T cell receptor beta chains from one sample, sequenced in a study of T cell repertoires in cytomegalovirus infection. Their antigens remain unidentified. TCRdb redid the calling of the reads with MiXCR, one entry per CDR3 protein. The sample shows hundreds of thousands of distinct CDR3 sequences, roughly a third of them seen only once. Sample: cultured PBMCs, taken from culture after CMV antigen stimulation. These receptors came from a human donor in good health (CMV status not recorded). Some clones in this sample may be carry-over from other donors' samples. Each CDR3 is given with its conserved first and last residue. The order of the fields is clone size, J gene, V gene, D gene, CDR3 DNA, CDR3 protein. A D gene is named only where the DNA matches it firmly. Clone size appears in some rows only: once, few, many, or a class for an expanded clone.

few | TRBJ2-1 | TRBV20-1 | - | TGCAGTGCTAGACAGTTCCTTGAGCAGTTCTTC | CSARQFLEQFF
- | TRBJ1-3 | TRBV11-2 | - | TGTGCCAGCAGCGCGTCTGGGACTGGAAACACCATATATTTT | CASSASGTGNTIYF
few | TRBJ1-3 | TRBV27 | - | TGTGCCAGCAGTACGCTGGGCACGAACACCATATATTTT | CASSTLGTNTIYF
- | TRBJ2-5 | TRBV10-3 | - | TGTGCCATCAGCCCTCGGACTGAAGAGACCCAGTACTTC | CAISPRTEETQYF
few | TRBJ2-1 | TRBV9 | - | TGTGCCAGCAGCGTGTATACGGGAGCCTACAATGAGCAGTTCTTC | CASSVYTGAYNEQFF
- | TRBJ2-7 | TRBV7-2 | - | TGTGCCAGCAGCCTTAGCAGCGCACTACCGACCTACGAGCAGTACTTC | CASSLSSALPTYEQYF
once | TRBJ2-4 | TRBV4-3 | TRBD2 | TGCGCCAGCAGCCCGGGACTAGCGGGACTAGCCAAAAACATTCAGTACTTC | CASSPGLAGLAKNIQYF
- | TRBJ2-2 | TRBV7-2 | - | TGTGCCAGCAGCTTATTTTCAGCTCCGAACACCGGGGAGCTGTTTTTT | CASSLFSAPNTGELFF
many | TRBJ2-1 | TRBV7-2 | TRBD1 | TGTGCCAGCAGCTTACCAGGGGGCAGCTCCTACAATGAGCAGTTCTTC | CASSLPGGSSYNEQFF
- | TRBJ1-1 | TRBV7-9 | - | TGTGCCAGCAGCCCGAACACAGGGAGGCAGAGCGCTTTCTTT | CASSPNTGRQSAFF
- | TRBJ2-3 | TRBV7-7 | TRBD2 | TGTGCCAGCAGCTTAACGGGAGGTAGTCAGGATACGCAGTATTTT | CASSLTGGSQDTQYF